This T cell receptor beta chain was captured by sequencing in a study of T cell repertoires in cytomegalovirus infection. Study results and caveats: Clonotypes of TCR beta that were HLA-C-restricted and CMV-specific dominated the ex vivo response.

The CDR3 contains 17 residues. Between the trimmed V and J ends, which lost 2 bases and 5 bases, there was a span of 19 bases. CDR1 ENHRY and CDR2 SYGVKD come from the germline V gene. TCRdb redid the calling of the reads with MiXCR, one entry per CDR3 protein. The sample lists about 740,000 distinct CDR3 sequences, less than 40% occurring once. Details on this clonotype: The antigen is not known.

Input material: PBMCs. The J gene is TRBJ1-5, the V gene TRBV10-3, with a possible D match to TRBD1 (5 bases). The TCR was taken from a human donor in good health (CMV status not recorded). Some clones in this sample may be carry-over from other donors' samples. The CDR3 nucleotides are TGTGCCATCAGTGAGGAGTATTCAGACAGTTACTATCAGCCCCAGCATTTT. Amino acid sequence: CAISEEYSDSYYQPQHF.